One TCR beta chain is described in this entry. The data derive from a study of OX40 agonist ivuxolimab in advanced cancers. Repertoires were generated with immunoSEQ multiplex PCR, while TCRdb's copy carries only in-frame clones and drops some. This sample has about 47,000 clones, with around four fifths found just once. The sequence was collected from an adult with an advanced solid tumor such as melanoma, head and neck, liver or kidney cancer. The sequencing here drew on CD4+ or CD8+ T cells sorted from blood, taken in a trial of the OX40 agonist ivuxolimab.

CDR3 protein: CATSRGEGYNEQFF. CDR3 DNA: TGTGCCACCAGCAGAGGGGAAGGCTACAATGAGCAGTTCTTC. The rearrangement uses TRBV15 and TRBJ2-1; D uncertain. CDR1 LNHNV and CDR2 YYDKDF come from the germline V gene (reference sequence). The CDR3 contains 14 residues. Deletions cut 1 base from V and 3 bases from J, with 7 bases between.